This is a list of T cell receptor beta chains from one sample in a study of blood T cell repertoires in COVID-19. Assay used: immunoSEQ multiplex PCR; TCRdb lists only in-frame clones, some missing. The data contain roughly 20,000 clones, approximately 87% of them singletons. Sequencing used peripheral blood. Receptors were obtained from a human donor in a cohort sampled during active COVID-19. The CDR3 runs from the conserved cysteine through the conserved F or W. D genes are given only for firm matches. Only some rows state a clone size, as once, few, many or a class for expanded clones.

j_gene,d_gene,abundance,v_gene,CDR3aa,CDR3nt
TRBJ1-1,TRBD1,once,TRBV28,CASSLGTGGITEAFF,TGTGCCAGCAGTTTGGGGACAGGGGGTATCACTGAAGCTTTCTTT
TRBJ2-2,-,-,TRBV5-4,CASSLGVSGGELFF,TGTGCCAGCAGCTTGGGAGTGAGCGGCGGGGAGCTGTTTTTT
TRBJ2-3,TRBD2,-,TRBV7-2,CASSLVGRETDTQYF,TGTGCCAGCAGCTTAGTTGGGCGGGAGACAGATACGCAGTATTTT
TRBJ2-7,TRBD1,-,TRBV28,CASSYRRTGYREQYF,TGTGCCAGCAGTTACCGAAGGACAGGGTATCGCGAGCAGTACTTC
TRBJ1-5,-,-,TRBV19,CASSILVRGSGFNQPQHF,TGTGCCAGTAGTATATTAGTCCGCGGCTCGGGATTCAATCAGCCCCAGCATTTT
TRBJ1-2,-,-,TRBV28,CASSSFGGAYGYTF,TGTGCCAGCAGTTCGTTCGGGGGGGCTTATGGCTACACCTTC
TRBJ2-2,-,-,TRBV3-1/TRBV3-2,CASSQGGGGNTGELFF,TGTGCCAGCAGCCAAGGAGGGGGGGGGAACACCGGGGAGCTGTTTTTT
TRBJ1-1,-,-,TRBV9,CASSAGHPGTEAFF,TGTGCCAGCAGCGCGGGACACCCGGGGACTGAAGCTTTCTTT
TRBJ1-4,-,-,TRBV30,CAPPTGTWNEKLFF,TGTGCCCCCCCGACGGGGACATGGAATGAAAAACTGTTTTTT
TRBJ1-1,-,few,TRBV28,CASSLPGNTEAFF,TGTGCCAGCAGTTTGCCGGGGAACACTGAAGCTTTCTTT
TRBJ1-1,TRBD1,few,TRBV7-9,CASSLSGTENTEAFF,TGTGCCAGCAGCTTGTCCGGGACAGAGAACACTGAAGCTTTCTTT
TRBJ2-3,TRBD2,-,TRBV9,CASSFGATSGSTDTQYF,TGTGCCAGCAGTTTTGGTGCGACTAGCGGGAGTACAGATACGCAGTATTTT
TRBJ1-1,-,-,TRBV9,CASSVVQENTEAFF,TGTGCCAGCAGCGTAGTCCAGGAGAACACTGAAGCTTTCTTT